This T cell receptor (beta chain) was sequenced in a study of T-cell memory formation after mild COVID-19. For the study at large: TCR clusters mostly belonged to single donors.

TCRdb re-derived calls from the 5' RACE reads in MiXCR, one entry per CDR3 protein. Of 300,000 to 350,000 distinct CDR3 sequences listed, approximately 20% are singletons. Trimming cost V 3 bases and J 2 bases, with 14 bases left between them. The CDR3 has 15 amino acids. Germline loops: CDR1 MNHEY, CDR2 SMNVEV (reference sequence). The genes are TRBV27 and TRBJ2-7; D remains unclear. The clonotype comes from a man between 18 and 35 years old who had mild COVID-19 (a few samples of this study predate the infection). Cell type and time point are not known. Sequenced: PBMCs or a T cell subset sorted from them (not recorded which). CDR3: CASSLQSGKTYEQYF. In DNA form, the CDR3 reads TGTGCCAGCAGTTTGCAGTCCGGCAAGACCTACGAGCAGTACTTC.